The 26 T cell receptor beta chains below were found in one sample sequenced in a study of OX40 agonist ivuxolimab in advanced cancers. TCRdb keeps only in-frame clones here, not all; method: immunoSEQ multiplex PCR. The table records fewer than 90,000 clones, 87% of them present only once. This sample comprised CD4+ or CD8+ T cells sorted from blood, obtained in a trial of the OX40 agonist ivuxolimab. The origin of the receptors is an adult with an advanced solid tumor such as melanoma, head and neck, liver or kidney cancer.

The chain employs TRBV6-5 and TRBJ1-1; a possible D gene is TRBD1 (5 bases). CDR3 length: 13 residues. V lost 2 bases to trimming and J lost 1 base, with 5 bases between them. Germline loops: CDR1 MNHEY, CDR2 SVGAGI. In DNA form, the CDR3 reads TGTGCCAGCAGTTACGGACAGAACACTGAAGCTTTCTTT. It encodes CASSYGQNTEAFF.

The CDR3 region is CATSRDTHRGGGYGYTF. The CDR3, as DNA: TGTGCCACCAGCAGAGATACCCATCGGGGGGGCGGCTATGGCTACACCTTC. This chain uses TRBV15 with TRBJ1-2, with D maybe TRBD1 (6 bases). The CDR3 spans 17 residues. Trimming took 0 bases from V and 4 from J, leaving 18 bases between them. The germline gives CDR1 LNHNV, CDR2 YYDKDF (reference sequence).

The chain employs TRBV2 and TRBJ2-2, with a weak D call TRBD1 (5 bases). CDR1 SNHLY and CDR2 FYNNEI come from the germline V gene. V was cut by 3 bases and J by 5 bases, with 13 bases left in between. The CDR3 runs to 15 residues. The CDR3 is CASSDRQGRTGELFF. The CDR3 DNA reads TGTGCCAGCAGTGATAGGCAGGGTAGGACCGGGGAGCTGTTTTTT.

The V gene is TRBV5-1, the J gene TRBJ1-2, with 10 bases that match TRBD1. CDR3 length equals 15 residues. Germline CDR1 SGHRS, CDR2 YFSETQ. Losses at the gene ends were 3 bases for V and 6 bases for J; bases not matched to a gene: 8. The CDR3 coding sequence is TGCGCCAGCAGCTCCGCCATGACAGGGGGCGATGGCTACACCTTC. It codes for CASSSAMTGGDGYTF.

Points on this clone: One junction end disagrees with the germline gene, perhaps due to a read error. The chain combines TRBV7-7 with TRBJ2-2; TRBD1 agrees at 11 bases. The germline V gene encodes CDR1 SSHAT and CDR2 FNYEAQ (reference sequence). The CDR3 has 16 residues. The CDR3 DNA reads as TGTGCTAGCAGCCCGGGACAGGGGGTTAGAACCGGGGAGCTGTTTTTT. Protein: CASSPGQGVRTGELFF. Full variable domain (remainder filled in from reference TRBV7-7 and TRBJ2-2): GAGVSQSPRYKVTKRGQDVTLRCDPISSHATLYWYQQALGQGPEFLTYFNYEAQPDKSGLPSDRFSAERPEGSISTLTIQRTEQRDSAMYRCASSPGQGVRTGELFFGEGSRLTVL.

This rearrangement joins TRBV14 to TRBJ2-3, with D tentatively TRBD1 or TRBD2 (5 bases each). Germline CDR1 is SGHDN and CDR2 is FVKESK. The CDR3 extends over 15 amino acids. V was trimmed by 5 bases and J by 4 bases, leaving 16 bases between them. Here the CDR3 DNA reads TGTGCCAGCAGCGCCGCCGGGGCGCGGGCAGATACGCAGTATTTT. Protein product: CASSAAGARADTQYF.

This clone was seen once. V gene TRBV30 combines with J gene TRBJ2-7; 11 bases agree with TRBD2. CDR3 length: 14 residues. Germline V CDR1 and CDR2: GTSNPN, SVGIG (reference sequence). Unmatched junction bases numbered 2, after V lost 3 bases and J lost 1 base. The CDR3 bases are TGTGCCTGGAGAAGACTAGCGGGATCCTACGAGCAGTACTTC. It yields the protein CAWRRLAGSYEQYF.

The chain employs TRBV9 and TRBJ1-1; D uncertain. The CDR3 is made up of 15 amino acids. V was clipped by 0 bases and J by 1 base, with 10 bases between them. From germline, CDR1 is SGDLS and CDR2 YYNGEE. For the CDR3, the DNA is TGTGCCAGCAGCGTAGGAGCAGGAGAGAACACTGAAGCTTTCTTT. It codes for CASSVGAGENTEAFF.

The chain recombines TRBV30 with TRBJ2-3; TRBD2 aligns across 9 bases. The V gene's germline CDR1 is GTSNPN and CDR2 SVGIG (reference sequence). V lost 2 bases to trimming and J lost 5 bases; unmatched junction nucleotides: 5. The CDR3 has 14 residues. CDR3 nucleotide sequence: TGTGCCTGGAGTCTGCTAGCGGGGCTAGATACGCAGTATTTT. It specifies CAWSLLAGLDTQYF.

This chain connects TRBV5-8 to TRBJ1-2; 10 bases are shared with TRBD1. The germline gives CDR1 SGHTS, CDR2 YDEGEE. The CDR3 length is 16 residues. V lost 4 bases to trimming and J lost 4 bases; unmatched junction nucleotides: 10. The chain's CDR3 is CASSPIRTGGSYGYTF. CDR3 coding DNA: TGTGCCAGCAGCCCAATCCGGACAGGGGGAAGCTATGGCTACACCTTC.

J is TRBJ2-7 and V is TRBV2; TRBD1 agrees at 8 bases. Germline V gives CDR1 SNHLY, CDR2 FYNNEI. Unmatched junction bases numbered 11, after V lost 3 bases and J lost 4 bases. The length of the CDR3 is 16 residues. CDR3 nucleotides: TGTGCCAGCAGTGATCCACAGGGGGTCAGGGGATACGAGCAGTACTTC. Translated, it gives CASSDPQGVRGYEQYF.

This clone occurred once. This rearrangement joins TRBV5-1 to TRBJ2-7, with 8 positions matching TRBD1. The CDR3 extends over 16 amino acids. The V and J ends lost 0 bases and 1 base, in that order; junction bases with no gene match: 6. Germline-derived CDR1 and CDR2 are SGHRS and YFSETQ. CDR3 region: CASSLDNRTGSYEQYF. CDR3 DNA: TGCGCCAGCAGCTTGGATAACCGGACAGGGTCCTACGAGCAGTACTTC.

This sequence joins TRBV5-1 and TRBJ2-7; 11 bases are shared with TRBD2. The CDR3 is made up of 16 amino acids. Germline lookup yields CDR1 SGHRS and CDR2 YFSETQ. Trimming at V came to 4 bases and at J to 2 bases, leaving 8 bases not matched to a gene. CDR3 nucleotide sequence: TGCGCCAGCAGCCAATCCAGACTAGCGGGGACCTACGAGCAGTACTTC. Protein product: CASSQSRLAGTYEQYF.

The gene calls are TRBV30 and TRBJ2-5; D perhaps matches TRBD1 (7 bases). The CDR3 runs 11 residues. V was clipped by 5 bases and J by 10 bases, with 14 bases between them. CDR1 is GTSNPN, CDR2 SVGIG, per germline (reference sequence). Written as DNA, the CDR3 is TGTGCCTGGTCCGGAGGGACAGTCCAGTACTTC. It codes for CAWSGGTVQYF.

The chain couples TRBV7-8 to TRBJ2-1; TRBD1 matches at 7 bases. The V segment lost 5 bases and the J segment 2 bases; nucleotides outside the gene matches: 12. This CDR3 contains 17 residues. Germline CDR1 reads SGHVS; CDR2 reads FQNEAQ. CDR3 sequence (DNA): TGTGCCAGCAGCCACACCCCCCAGGGGGTCGCCTACAATGAGCAGTTCTTC. This translates into CASSHTPQGVAYNEQFF.

The gene calls are TRBV19 and TRBJ1-5; possible D gene TRBD1, 5 bases. The CDR3 spans 17 residues. CDR1 and CDR2 from the germline V gene are LNHDA and SQIVND (reference sequence). Trimming pared 4 bases from V and 2 bases from J, leaving 18 bases between. The CDR3: CASSTPSLRGGNQPQHF. CDR3 nucleotides: TGTGCCAGTAGTACACCTTCCTTGAGGGGAGGCAATCAGCCCCAGCATTTT.

The CDR3: CASSPGPPDQPQHF. CDR3 nucleotide sequence: TGTGCCAGCTCACCGGGTCCTCCGGATCAGCCCCAGCATTTT. The V call is TRBV18, the J call TRBJ1-5, with D hard to call. Per germline, CDR1 KGHSH and CDR2 LQKENI. Trimming removed 3 bases at V and 5 bases at J, with 11 bases between. The CDR3 consists of 14 residues.

The rearrangement links TRBV6-6 to TRBJ1-5; D may be TRBD1 (5 bases). Germline V CDR1 and CDR2: MNHNY, SVGAGI (reference sequence). V lost 6 bases and J 2 bases, leaving 14 bases between the germline ends. The CDR3 covers 15 residues. This chain's CDR3 is CASRTGGAGNQPQHF. The CDR3 DNA reads TGTGCCAGCAGAACCGGGGGAGCGGGCAATCAGCCCCAGCATTTT.

The chain carries TRBV5-5 and TRBJ2-7; D unclear. Germline V gene sequence: CDR1 SGHKS, CDR2 YYEKEE (reference sequence). Trimming pared 0 bases from V and 6 bases from J, leaving 10 bases between. The CDR3 length is 13 residues. The DNA of the CDR3 is TGTGCCAGCAGCTTGGTTCACTCTGGCGAGCAGTACTTC. Translation gives CASSLVHSGEQYF.

This chain links TRBV18 with TRBJ2-1; D perhaps matches TRBD1 (5 bases). V was pared by 3 bases and J by 0 bases, with 9 bases between. The length of the CDR3 is 15 residues. The germline V gene has CDR1 KGHSH and CDR2 LQKENI. The CDR3 sequence: CASSPGQGSYNEQFF. As DNA, the CDR3 is TGTGCCAGCTCACCGGGGCAGGGCTCCTACAATGAGCAGTTCTTC.

This rearrangement joins TRBV7-8 to TRBJ1-2; TRBD1 matches 8 bases. Germline CDR1 is SGHVS and CDR2 is FQNEAQ. The junction had 5 bases not matched to a gene; V was cut back by 3 bases and J by 8 bases. This CDR3 has 13 amino acids. CDR3 loop: CASSLGQVDGYTF. The CDR3 nucleotides are TGTGCCAGCAGCTTGGGACAGGTTGACGGCTACACCTTC.

J is TRBJ2-6 and V is TRBV6-1; weak D call: TRBD2 (5 bases). The V end was cut by 3 bases, the J end by 2 bases, with 8 bases between. CDR1 MNHNS and CDR2 SASEGT come from the germline V gene. The CDR3 extends over 15 amino acids. The DNA for the CDR3 is TGTGCCAGCAGTGAGCCCGGGGCTGGGGCCAACGTCCTGACTTTC. Translation gives CASSEPGAGANVLTF.

V and J are TRBV5-5 and TRBJ2-5; 7 bases are shared with TRBD2. V shed 4 bases, J shed 1 base, and the junction held 1 base outside the gene matches. CDR1 is SGHKS, CDR2 YYEKEE, per germline (reference sequence). This CDR3 has 13 residues. The chain's CDR3 is CASSPSGQETQYF. The CDR3 DNA reads TGTGCCAGCAGCCCTAGCGGCCAAGAGACCCAGTACTTC.

V and J are TRBV6-5 and TRBJ2-3; D is possibly TRBD1 (5 bases). V lost 0 bases and J lost 3, with 10 bases in between. Germline CDR1 reads MNHEY; CDR2 reads SVGAGI. The CDR3 is made up of 15 amino acids. As DNA, the CDR3 is TGTGCCAGCAGTTACTCGATAAGGGGAACAGATACGCAGTATTTT. Translating it yields CASSYSIRGTDTQYF.

This clone occurred once. The gene calls are TRBV7-9 and TRBJ1-5; D uncertain. The CDR3 sequence is 13 residues long. Germline CDR1 reads SEHNR; CDR2 reads FQNEAQ (reference sequence). V was shortened by 0 bases and J by 5 bases, with 5 bases between the two germline ends. CDR3 nucleotide sequence: TGTGCCAGCAGCTTAGCGAGGGATCAGCCCCAGCATTTT. Protein sequence: CASSLARDQPQHF. Looking up the rest from reference TRBV7-9 and TRBJ1-5 gives the full variable domain: DTGVSQNPRHKITKRGQNVTFRCDPISEHNRLYWYRQTLGQGPEFLTYFQNEAQLEKSRLLSDRFSAERPKGSFSTLEIQRTEQGDSAMYLCASSLARDQPQHFGDGTRLSIL.

A single count supports this clone. The rearrangement joins TRBV28 to TRBJ2-7, with 9 bases fitting TRBD1. The CDR3 spans 15 residues. CDR1 and CDR2 (germline): MDHEN, SYDVKM. Trimming took 6 bases from V and 5 from J; bases not matched to a gene: 11. CDR3 bases: TGTGCCAGCAGCTTTAGGGACAGGGTTAACCACGAGCAGTACTTC. Residues: CASSFRDRVNHEQYF.